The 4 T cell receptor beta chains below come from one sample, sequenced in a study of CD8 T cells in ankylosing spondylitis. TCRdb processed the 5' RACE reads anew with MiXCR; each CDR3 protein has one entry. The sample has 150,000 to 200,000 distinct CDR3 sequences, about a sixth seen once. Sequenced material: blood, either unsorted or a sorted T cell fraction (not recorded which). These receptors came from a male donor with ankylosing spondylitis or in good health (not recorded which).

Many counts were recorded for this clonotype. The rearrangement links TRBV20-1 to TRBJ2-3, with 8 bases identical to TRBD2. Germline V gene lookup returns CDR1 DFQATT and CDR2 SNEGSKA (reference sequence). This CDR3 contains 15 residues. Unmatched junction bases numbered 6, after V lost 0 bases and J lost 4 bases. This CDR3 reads CSAREEAGDADTQYF. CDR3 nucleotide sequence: TGCAGTGCTAGAGAAGAAGCGGGAGATGCAGATACGCAGTATTTT.

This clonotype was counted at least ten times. CDR3 nucleotides: TGTGCCAGCGGTTGGGCTGGGGACGAGCAGTACTTC. This translates into CASGWAGDEQYF. The rearrangement joins TRBV11-2 to TRBJ2-7, with unresolved D. Looked up from germline, CDR1 is SGHAT and CDR2 is FQNNGV. V was clipped by 8 bases and J by 5 bases, with 13 bases between them. The CDR3 runs 12 residues.

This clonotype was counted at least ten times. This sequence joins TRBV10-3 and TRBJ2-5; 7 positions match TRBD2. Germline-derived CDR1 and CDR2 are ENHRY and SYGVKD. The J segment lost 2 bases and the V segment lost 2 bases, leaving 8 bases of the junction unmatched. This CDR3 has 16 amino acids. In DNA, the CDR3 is TGTGCCATCAGTGAGGGGAATAGCGGGCAACAAGAGACCCAGTACTTC. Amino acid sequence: CAISEGNSGQQETQYF.

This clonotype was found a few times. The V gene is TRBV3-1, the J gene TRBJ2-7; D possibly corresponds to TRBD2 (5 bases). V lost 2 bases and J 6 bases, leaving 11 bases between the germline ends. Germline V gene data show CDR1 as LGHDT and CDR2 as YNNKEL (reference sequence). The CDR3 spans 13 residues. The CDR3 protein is CASSQLEGGEQYF. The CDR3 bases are TGTGCCAGCAGCCAACTCGAGGGTGGCGAGCAGTACTTC.